This is a list of T cell receptor beta chains from one sample in a study of long-term antiretroviral therapy in people with HIV. Using immunoSEQ multiplex PCR, the repertoire was profiled, and TCRdb retains in-frame clones only, with some absent. The data contain around 15,000 clones, 77% of them singletons. Here the sequenced sample was unsorted PBMCs, taken 2.1 years after starting antiretroviral therapy. The receptors stem from a man in his forties with HIV. Both conserved end residues are part of each CDR3. A D gene is named only where the DNA matches it firmly. Clone size is shown for a subset of rows, as once, few, many or a class of expanded clone.

TRBV19	-	TRBD1	TRBJ1-3	TGTGCCAGTAGTTCACGGGACAGGGCAAGCTCTGGAAACACCATATATTTT	CASSSRDRASSGNTIYF
TRBV29-1	-	TRBD1	TRBJ1-2	TGCAGCGTTCTGGGACAGGGAGGCTATGGCTACACCTTC	CSVLGQGGYGYTF
TRBV19	few	-	TRBJ1-4	TGTGCCAGTAGTATGGCAGGGGCAAGGAAACTGTTTTTT	CASSMAGARKLFF
TRBV5-4	-	TRBD2	TRBJ2-1	TGTGCCAGCAGCCCTACTAGCGGGGTTTACAATGAGCAGTTCTTC	CASSPTSGVYNEQFF
TRBV7-9	-	TRBD1	TRBJ2-3	TGTGCCAGCAGCCTGACAGGGGCCAGCACAGATACGCAGTATTTT	CASSLTGASTDTQYF
TRBV5-1	-	TRBD2	TRBJ2-1	TGCGCCAGCAGCTGGAGCGGGGGGCCCAATGAGCAGTTCTTC	CASSWSGGPNEQFF
TRBV29-1	-	-	TRBJ1-4	TGCAGCGCCTGGACAGATGGAGAAAAACTGTTTTTT	CSAWTDGEKLFF
TRBV4-1	-	TRBD1	TRBJ2-2	TGCGCCAGCAGCCACGGGACAGGGATCGCCGGGGAGCTGTTTTTT	CASSHGTGIAGELFF
TRBV18	-	-	TRBJ2-3	TGTGCCAGCTCACCACCGGATGGCTTCACAGATACGCAGTATTTT	CASSPPDGFTDTQYF
TRBV15	few	TRBD1	TRBJ2-3	TGTGCCACCAGCAGAGATGGGACAGGGCAGGGGACGCAGTATTTT	CATSRDGTGQGTQYF